The entry that follows covers one T cell receptor beta chain sequence. Its antigen is unidentified. CDR3 length: 16 amino acids. Germline trimming cut 3 bases from V and 6 bases from J; bases unmatched to any gene: 8. Germline CDR1 reads LNHNV; CDR2 reads YYDKDF (reference sequence). This sample's time point: pretreatment peripheral blood. Patients each gave 1 to 8 samples, pretreatment and on-treatment. The record originates from a study of PD-L1 blockade in urothelial cancer. Study-wide results and caveats: Prediction of better survival came from below-median pretreatment blood TCR clonality.

Here immunoSEQ multiplex PCR was the method, and the copy in TCRdb shows in-frame clones only, minus some. The sample has 70,000 to 75,000 clones; less than 90% are singletons. The chain is built from TRBV15 and TRBJ1-2; 12 bases fit TRBD1. This receptor was identified in a woman aged 70-85 years with urothelial cancer. The source was PBMCs, collected around atezolizumab (anti-PD-L1) treatment. CDR3 in DNA: TGTGCCACCAGCAGCAAGGGGGGGACAGGGGGCCATGGCTACACCTTC. Protein sequence: CATSSKGGTGGHGYTF. Full variable domain (outside the CDR3, taken from reference TRBV15 and TRBJ1-2): DAMVIQNPRYQVTQFGKPVTLSCSQTLNHNVMYWYQQKSSQAPKLLFHYYDKDFNNEADTPDNFQSRRPNTSFCFLDIRSPGLGDTAMYLCATSSKGGTGGHGYTFGSGTRLTVV.